Given below is one TCR beta chain in context. It has no known antigen specificity. No base quality values were provided; no much bigger clone lies one nucleotide off. The treatment or condition label on this specimen signifies: allogeneic hematopoietic cell transplantation with graft depleted of TCRalphabeta T cells and CD19 B cells. TCRalphabeta/CD19-depleted allogeneic hematopoietic cell grafts were given to the transplant recipients, all of whom were children. The data belong to a study of T-cell reconstitution after alpha-beta-depleted transplantation in children listed by TCRdb under 2016. Notes on the research overall: Using TCR repertoire profiling, the study followed T-cell immune reconstitution in a quantitative way in children after TCRalphabeta/CD19-depleted allogeneic hematopoietic cell transplantation.

The library was built by means of PCR. Data came from an Illumina HiSeq 2500. TCR library preparation used molecular barcoding, with unique molecular identifiers applied to normalize quantification of the TCRbeta repertoire. TCRdb cleaned the public reads at Q25 with fastp, built clones with MiXCR and kept in-frame beta chains. Duplicate CDR3 protein sequences are folded into a single record with the most common DNA and genes. This sample holds approximately 400,000 distinct CDR3 sequences; about a sixth were observed only once. 25% to 30% of the sample rests with the top ten. The paper's findings and limits, for the study overall: Hyperexpanded clone frequencies declined over subsequent months; after one year, T-cell counts and TCRbeta diversity were mostly attributed to newly produced T cells. The apparently early recovery of alphabetaT-cell counts about two months after transplant reportedly depended on only several hundred rapidly expanded clones that came from non-depleted graft cells. In some patients, the high TCRbeta diversity seen at day 60 was put down to recipient T cells and intrathymic progenitors that had survived conditioning.

Sequencing was performed on PBMCs, mostly from graft donor cells, taken 360 days after TCRalphabeta/CD19-depleted stem cell transplant. This TCR came from a boy in the first two years of life who had a stem cell transplant for Wiskott-Aldrich syndrome, so the T cells may come from the graft donor.

The CDR3: CASSPGLAGGPRDTQYF. The bases are TGTGCCAGCAGTCCCGGACTAGCGGGAGGGCCGAGGGATACGCAGTATTTT. Here the chain combines TRBV12-3 or TRBV12-4 and TRBJ2-3, with 15 middle bases fitting TRBD2. The CDR3 goes from the cysteine to the phenylalanine over 17 residues. Just the 51-base CDR3 DNA is kept, in frame starting at base 1. Ends trimmed: V by 5 bases, J by 6 bases; bases unmatched to a gene: 9.